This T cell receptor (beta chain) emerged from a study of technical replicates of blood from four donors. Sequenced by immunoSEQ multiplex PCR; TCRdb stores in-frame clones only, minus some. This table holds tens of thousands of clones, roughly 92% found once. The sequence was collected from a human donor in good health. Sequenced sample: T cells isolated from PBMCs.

The CDR3 here is CASSASTGTYGYTF. For the CDR3, the DNA is TGTGCCAGCAGCGCATCGACAGGGACCTATGGCTACACCTTC. The chain links TRBV7-6 to TRBJ1-2, with 7 bases matching TRBD1. The CDR3 is 14 residues long. Trimming at V came to 5 bases and at J to 4 bases, leaving 7 bases not matched to a gene. Germline CDR1 reads SGHVS; CDR2 reads FNYEAQ.